This is a list of T cell receptor beta chains from one sample in a study of early T cells in non-severe SARS-CoV-2 infection. MiXCR was run by TCRdb on the 5' RACE reads, yielding one entry per CDR3 protein. The sample includes about 40,000 distinct CDR3 sequences, 4.7% of them seen just once. The specimen sequenced was whole blood. The receptor set was obtained from an adult who was a healthcare worker with PCR-confirmed SARS-CoV-2 infection or an uninfected control (not recorded which). Each CDR3 is given with its conserved first and last residue. D genes are given only for firm matches. Clone size is shown for a subset of rows, as once, few, many or a class of expanded clone.

>TRBJ2-1|TRBD2|many|TRBV7-2
CASSQGLAATNEQFF
TGTGCCAGCAGCCAAGGACTAGCGGCAACCAATGAGCAGTTCTTC
>TRBJ1-5|NA|many|TRBV6-5
CASSPRLGGNQPQHF
TGTGCCAGCAGCCCCCGCCTGGGTGGCAATCAGCCCCAGCATTTT
>TRBJ1-1|NA|NA|TRBV7-2
CASHQGGRWYTEAFF
TGTGCCAGCCATCAAGGGGGGCGATGGTACACTGAAGCTTTCTTT
>TRBJ1-1|NA|many|TRBV7-9
CASSLGGSSEAFF
TGTGCCAGCAGCTTAGGTGGTTCTTCTGAAGCTTTCTTT
>TRBJ2-3|TRBD2|many|TRBV10-3
CAISENSGGASDTQYF
TGTGCCATCAGTGAGAATTCGGGGGGGGCATCAGATACGCAGTATTTT
>TRBJ2-2|NA|many|TRBV11-2
CASSDSGELFF
TGTGCCAGCAGCGACTCCGGGGAGCTGTTTTTT
>TRBJ2-7|NA|many|TRBV20-1
CSATGTLEQYF
TGCAGTGCCACTGGGACGCTCGAGCAGTACTTC
>TRBJ2-7|NA|many|TRBV7-8
CASSLGQGAGEQYF
TGTGCCAGCAGCTTAGGGCAGGGAGCCGGCGAGCAGTACTTC
>TRBJ1-1|NA|many|TRBV12-3/TRBV12-4
CASIRPPGNTEAFF
TGTGCCAGCATCCGACCGCCAGGGAACACTGAAGCTTTCTTT
>TRBJ2-7|NA|NA|TRBV5-1
CASSLQPGRLYEQYF
TGCGCCAGCAGTCTCCAACCGGGACGGCTCTACGAGCAGTACTTC
>TRBJ2-5|NA|many|TRBV5-1
CASSLALAGGQETQYF
TGCGCCAGCAGCTTGGCCTTGGCAGGGGGGCAAGAGACCCAGTACTTC
>TRBJ2-5|TRBD2|many|TRBV20-1
CSASSPLTVAGYQETQYF
TGCAGTGCTAGCTCCCCCCTGACTGTAGCGGGATACCAAGAGACCCAGTACTTC
>TRBJ1-1|NA|NA|TRBV4-1
CASSQPRAVMGAAEAFF
TGCGCCAGCAGCCAGCCTAGAGCGGTCATGGGGGCCGCTGAAGCTTTCTTT
>TRBJ1-5|TRBD1|many|TRBV20-1
CSARRTGELSQPQHF
TGCAGTGCTAGGAGGACAGGGGAATTGAGTCAGCCCCAGCATTTT
>TRBJ2-1|TRBD1|NA|TRBV12-3/TRBV12-4
CASSRDRAVF
TGTGCCAGCAGCCGGGACAGGGCTGTCTTC
>TRBJ2-3|NA|few|TRBV5-1
CASSHSVRQPSTDTQYF
TGCGCCAGCAGCCACTCGGTCCGCCAGCCTAGCACAGATACGCAGTATTTT
>TRBJ2-7|NA|few|TRBV7-2
CASSLGTFYEQYF
TGTGCCAGCAGCTTAGGGACATTTTACGAGCAGTACTTC
>TRBJ2-2|NA|many|TRBV11-2
CASSATSPTGELFF
TGTGCCAGCAGTGCGACTTCTCCCACCGGGGAGCTGTTTTTT
>TRBJ2-7|TRBD1|few|TRBV6-1
CASRYSGTGEQYF
TGTGCCAGCCGGTATTCCGGGACAGGCGAGCAGTACTTC
>TRBJ2-1|NA|many|TRBV7-6
CASSLGTTNNEQFF
TGTGCCAGCAGCTTAGGGACTACTAACAATGAGCAGTTCTTC
>TRBJ2-7|TRBD2|NA|TRBV6-1
CASKTPSGGLSYEQYF
TGTGCCAGCAAGACTCCGAGCGGGGGCCTCTCCTACGAGCAGTACTTC
>TRBJ2-7|TRBD1|few|TRBV5-1
CASSLGQGYDEQYF
TGCGCCAGCAGCTTGGGACAGGGTTATGACGAGCAGTACTTC
>TRBJ1-2|TRBD1|NA|TRBV29-1
CSAQRDSSNYGYTF
TGCAGCGCTCAAAGGGACAGTTCTAACTATGGCTACACCTTC
>TRBJ2-1|NA|NA|TRBV4-3
CASSQVSGLPQFF
TGCGCCAGCAGCCAAGTGAGCGGACTCCCGCAGTTCTTC
>TRBJ1-2|NA|many|TRBV19
CASSIRDNANYGYTF
TGTGCCAGTAGTATCCGGGACAACGCTAACTATGGCTACACCTTC
>TRBJ1-1|NA|NA|TRBV20-1
CSARDLVGTPNTEAFF
TGCAGTGCTAGAGATTTAGTGGGGACACCGAACACTGAAGCTTTCTTT
>TRBJ1-1|TRBD1|many|TRBV18
CASSEQGAHGNEAFF
TGTGCCAGCTCGGAACAGGGGGCGCACGGTAATGAAGCTTTCTTT
>TRBJ2-3|TRBD2|many|TRBV10-1
CAKNGPLAGSTDTQYF
TGCGCCAAGAATGGGCCTCTAGCGGGGAGCACAGATACGCAGTATTTT
>TRBJ2-5|NA|many|TRBV29-1
CSVEALQETQYF
TGCAGCGTTGAGGCGCTTCAAGAGACCCAGTACTTC
>TRBJ1-5|NA|many|TRBV18
CASSPGGNQPQHF
TGTGCCAGCTCACCGGGCGGGAATCAGCCCCAGCATTTT
>TRBJ1-2|NA|NA|TRBV24-1
CATSDWSLSNYGYTF
TGTGCCACCAGTGATTGGTCTCTTTCTAACTATGGCTACACCTTT
>TRBJ2-7|TRBD2|NA|TRBV19
CASSATGTSLYEQYF
TGTGCCAGTAGCGCCACCGGGACTAGCCTCTACGAGCAGTACTTC
>TRBJ2-3|TRBD2|many|TRBV9
CASSKWASGGTDTQYF
TGTGCCAGCAGCAAGTGGGCTAGCGGGGGGACAGATACGCAGTATTTT
>TRBJ2-3|NA|NA|TRBV7-6
CASSRAVAGSTDTQYF
TGTGCCAGCAGCCGCGCGGTGGCGGGAAGCACAGATACGCAGTATTTT
>TRBJ2-7|NA|NA|TRBV7-3
CASSITPGAAYEQYF
TGTGCCAGCAGCATAACACCAGGGGCAGCCTACGAGCAGTACTTC
>TRBJ2-5|TRBD2|many|TRBV6-5
CASSSLFTSGGGLETQYF
TGTGCCAGCAGTTCCCTCTTTACTAGCGGGGGAGGTCTGGAGACCCAGTACTTC
>TRBJ1-1|NA|many|TRBV2
CASRPTVGGAEAFF
TGTGCCAGCAGACCCACGGTCGGCGGGGCCGAAGCTTTCTTT
>TRBJ2-7|NA|few|TRBV6-1
CASSDYEQYF
TGTGCCAGCAGTGACTACGAGCAGTACTTC
>TRBJ2-3|NA|many|TRBV7-8
CASSLARGLGDTQYF
TGTGCCAGCAGCTTAGCTCGGGGGCTGGGAGATACGCAGTATTTT
>TRBJ2-2|TRBD2|many|TRBV4-3
CASSQKPAGDAGELFF
TGCGCCAGCAGCCAGAAGCCAGCGGGAGACGCGGGGGAGCTGTTTTTT
>TRBJ2-2|NA|many|TRBV19
CASSTSTGELFF
TGTGCCAGTAGTACTAGCACCGGGGAGCTGTTTTTT
>TRBJ1-1|NA|many|TRBV14
CASSHGFDTEAFF
TGTGCCAGCAGCCATGGTTTTGATACGGAAGCTTTCTTT
>TRBJ1-3|TRBD1|few|TRBV30
CAWSFGQGEMDTIYF
TGTGCCTGGAGTTTCGGTCAGGGGGAGATGGACACCATATATTTT
>TRBJ2-1|NA|few|TRBV19
CASSIQGHVVEQFF
TGTGCCAGTAGTATCCAGGGGCATGTGGTTGAGCAGTTCTTC
>TRBJ2-2|NA|NA|TRBV4-2
CASSQERGPGELFF
TGTGCCAGCAGCCAAGAACGCGGCCCCGGGGAGCTGTTTTTT
>TRBJ2-3|NA|many|TRBV11-2
CASSLVVDTQYF
TGTGCCAGCAGCTTAGTGGTAGATACGCAGTATTTT